These T cell receptor beta chains were read from a single sample in a study of CD8 T cells in ankylosing spondylitis. A single record per CDR3 protein comes from TCRdb applying MiXCR to the 5' RACE reads. The sample includes some 140,000 distinct CDR3 sequences, 7% to 10% of them seen just once. Source material: synovial fluid, either unsorted or a sorted T cell fraction (not recorded which). These receptors were collected from a male donor with ankylosing spondylitis. Each CDR3 is given with its conserved first and last residue. The D gene is left open where the match is weak. For some rows the clone size is stated as once, few or many, or as a class when expanded; others skip it.

>TRBV4-3|TRBJ1-2|-|-
CASSLRDGYGYTF
TGCGCCAGCAGCCTTCGGGACGGCTATGGCTACACCTTC
>TRBV5-1|TRBJ2-3|many|TRBD2
CASSLPPLSGTDTQYF
TGCGCCAGCAGCCTTCCCCCGTTGAGCGGGACGGATACGCAGTATTTT
>TRBV20-1|TRBJ2-7|many|-
CSATFREKGQYF
TGCAGTGCCACATTCAGGGAAAAGGGGCAGTACTTC
>TRBV28|TRBJ2-7|many|TRBD1
CASSLAEQGLLGEQYF
TGTGCCAGCAGTTTAGCTGAACAGGGGCTTCTTGGGGAGCAGTACTTC
>TRBV28|TRBJ1-5|many|TRBD1
CASSLQGGQPQHF
TGTGCCAGCAGTCTACAGGGGGGCCAGCCCCAGCATTTT
>TRBV20-1|TRBJ2-1|few|TRBD2
CSAHGDREGRGEQFF
TGCAGTGCTCATGGGGACCGGGAGGGCCGGGGTGAGCAGTTCTTC
>TRBV4-3|TRBJ2-1|many|-
CASSPTRDYSYNEQFF
TGCGCCAGCAGCCCTACCCGGGATTACTCCTACAATGAGCAGTTCTTC
>TRBV7-2|TRBJ1-3|many|-
CASSAFEGNTIYF
TGTGCCAGCAGCGCCTTTGAGGGTAACACCATATATTTT
>TRBV5-1|TRBJ1-1|-|-
CASSPWASQNTEAFF
TGCGCCAGCAGCCCCTGGGCCAGCCAGAACACTGAAGCTTTCTTT
>TRBV20-1|TRBJ2-1|many|TRBD2
CSAKFSGGGAFDEQFF
TGCAGTGCTAAGTTTTCCGGCGGGGGGGCGTTTGATGAGCAGTTCTTC
>TRBV7-2|TRBJ1-1|many|-
CASSLYRGAEAFF
TGTGCCAGCAGCTTATATCGGGGGGCTGAAGCTTTCTTT
>TRBV5-1|TRBJ2-7|-|-
CASRGDLSYEQYF
TGCGCCAGCCGCGGGGATTTGTCCTACGAGCAGTACTTC
>TRBV27|TRBJ2-7|many|TRBD2
CASSPTVASGAYEQYF
TGTGCCAGCAGCCCGACCGTGGCTAGCGGAGCCTACGAGCAGTACTTC
>TRBV7-2|TRBJ1-2|many|-
CASSPSREDGYTF
TGTGCCAGCAGCCCGTCGAGGGAGGATGGCTACACCTTC
>TRBV12-3/TRBV12-4|TRBJ2-3|-|-
CASSFFSGTDTQYF
TGTGCCAGCAGTTTTTTTAGCGGCACAGATACGCAGTATTTT
>TRBV28|TRBJ1-3|-|-
CASRTSNTIYF
TGTGCCAGCAGAACTTCAAACACCATATATTTT
>TRBV28|TRBJ2-7|-|TRBD2
CASTSLAGGPLFQQYF
TGTGCCAGCACCTCACTAGCGGGAGGCCCCCTGTTCCAGCAGTACTTC
>TRBV12-3/TRBV12-4|TRBJ2-2|-|-
CASSLTAVGGELFF
TGTGCCAGCAGTTTGACTGCCGTCGGCGGGGAGCTGTTTTTT
>TRBV29-1|TRBJ1-1|few|-
CSVYQAGGSNTEAFF
TGCAGCGTTTATCAAGCGGGGGGCTCGAACACTGAAGCTTTCTTT
>TRBV12-3/TRBV12-4|TRBJ2-1|-|-
CASSLGDSGRTEQFF
TGTGCCAGCAGTTTAGGGGACTCCGGCCGGACTGAGCAGTTCTTC
>TRBV20-1|TRBJ1-2|many|TRBD1
CSATVAGGYGYTF
TGCAGTGCTACGGTTGCAGGGGGCTATGGCTACACCTTC
>TRBV5-1|TRBJ1-1|many|-
CASSLSSGNTEAFF
TGCGCCAGCAGCTTGAGCTCGGGGAACACTGAAGCTTTCTTT
>TRBV20-1|TRBJ1-4|once|-
CSSNRVWGEKLFF
TGCAGTAGCAACAGGGTATGGGGTGAAAAACTGTTTTTT
>TRBV20-1|TRBJ2-7|few|TRBD2
CSARDHRLAGYEQYF
TGCAGTGCTAGAGATCATAGGCTAGCGGGGTACGAGCAGTACTTC
>TRBV4-3|TRBJ2-5|large|-
CASSQGLEQETQYF
TGCGCCAGCAGCCAAGGACTAGAACAAGAGACCCAGTACTTC
>TRBV10-2|TRBJ2-1|many|-
CASSEVSYNEQFF
TGCGCCAGCAGTGAAGTCTCGTACAATGAGCAGTTCTTC
>TRBV2|TRBJ2-3|-|-
CASGGQWPGLATDTQYF
TGTGCCAGCGGGGGACAGTGGCCGGGACTTGCCACAGATACGCAGTATTTT
>TRBV7-2|TRBJ2-5|-|-
CASSPRRLQETQYF
TGTGCCAGCAGCCCTAGACGGTTACAAGAGACCCAGTACTTC
>TRBV9|TRBJ2-7|few|-
CASSARGGAHEQYF
TGTGCCAGCAGCGCGAGGGGCGGGGCGCACGAGCAGTACTTC
>TRBV7-2|TRBJ2-7|many|-
CASSFDLWWQYF
TGTGCCAGCAGCTTCGACCTGTGGTGGCAGTACTTC
>TRBV7-2|TRBJ2-4|-|-
CASSLGWRPGAKNIQYF
TGTGCCAGCAGCTTAGGCTGGCGGCCTGGAGCCAAAAACATTCAGTACTTC
>TRBV2|TRBJ2-7|many|-
CASSEVRGFEGEQYF
TGTGCCAGCAGTGAAGTCCGGGGGTTCGAGGGCGAGCAGTACTTC
>TRBV7-2|TRBJ2-5|many|-
CASSYYGSGQETQYF
TGTGCCAGCAGCTATTACGGTTCTGGACAAGAGACCCAGTACTTC
>TRBV7-2|TRBJ2-3|many|TRBD2
CASREGVAGVSNTQYF
TGTGCCAGCAGGGAAGGGGTAGCGGGAGTATCGAATACGCAGTATTTT
>TRBV6-1|TRBJ2-7|few|-
CASSERSEGDWSYEQYF
TGTGCCAGCAGTGAGCGATCGGAGGGGGACTGGTCCTACGAGCAGTACTTC
>TRBV20-1|TRBJ1-4|-|-
CSAKASATNEKLFF
TGCAGCGCGAAGGCTTCGGCTACTAATGAAAAACTGTTTTTT
>TRBV4-1|TRBJ2-5|few|-
CASSQAAQTQYF
TGCGCCAGCAGCCAAGCAGCCCAGACCCAGTACTTC
>TRBV7-9|TRBJ1-1|-|-
CASSLGQNFEAFF
TGTGCCAGCAGCTTAGGACAGAACTTTGAAGCTTTCTTT